Detailed here is one T cell receptor beta chain. The germline V and J ends were trimmed by 9 bases and 0 bases, with 15 bases remaining between them. Germline V CDR1 and CDR2: LNHDA, SQIVND (reference sequence). This CDR3 is 16 amino acids long. Profiled with immunoSEQ multiplex PCR; TCRdb holds only in-frame clones, not every one. The sample has some 120,000 clones, 71% seen once. This record belongs to a study of blood T cell repertoires in COVID-19. Study-level information: Collection of acute and convalescent COVID-19 samples took place in the United States, Italy and Spain.

This rearrangement joins TRBV19 to TRBJ1-6; the D is unclear. This TCR was sampled from a human donor with acute or convalescent COVID-19. The donor label of this sample is uncertain. Sample: peripheral blood. The CDR3 region has the DNA TGTGCCAGCACTTCCGGAGGCGTCTCCTATAATTCACCCCTCCACTTT. This sequence encodes CASTSGGVSYNSPLHF.